This is a list of T cell receptor beta chains from one sample in a study of blood T cell repertoires in COVID-19. Some clones are missing from TCRdb's copy, which holds only in-frame ones; the method was immunoSEQ multiplex PCR. The sample includes some 390,000 clones, just under 90% of them seen just once. The sequenced sample consisted of PBMCs or T cells enriched from blood (not recorded which). Receptor source: a woman between 25 and 40 years old who had recovered from COVID-19. CDR3s include the opening cysteine and the closing phenylalanine or tryptophan. Fields, in order: J gene, clone size, V gene, D gene, CDR3 protein, CDR3 DNA. A D gene is named only where the DNA matches it firmly. Only part of the rows carry a size: once, few, many, or a class if the clone is expanded.

>TRBJ2-3|NA|TRBV30|NA
CAWSVVGGGTDTQYF
TGTGCCTGGAGTGTGGTAGGGGGAGGCACAGATACGCAGTATTTT
>TRBJ1-1|NA|TRBV4-1|NA
CASSQVTGRGGTEAFF
TGCGCCAGCAGCCAAGTAACAGGGAGGGGGGGCACTGAAGCTTTCTTT
>TRBJ2-7|NA|TRBV27|TRBD2
CASSVLAGGRSYEQYF
TGTGCCAGCAGTGTGCTAGCGGGGGGGCGTAGCTACGAGCAGTACTTC
>TRBJ2-2|few|TRBV27|NA
CASSFLPTSNTGELFF
TGTGCCAGCAGTTTCCTCCCGACTAGTAACACCGGGGAGCTGTTTTTT
>TRBJ2-1|NA|TRBV11-2|NA
CASSPPGRVYNEQFF
TGTGCCAGCAGCCCGCCCGGCAGGGTTTACAATGAGCAGTTCTTC
>TRBJ1-1|NA|TRBV7-9|TRBD1
CASSLPRQGGDFDAFF
TGTGCCAGCAGCTTACCCCGACAGGGGGGAGATTTCGATGCTTTCTTT
>TRBJ1-4|once|TRBV7-7|TRBD1
CASSSGQGGNEKLFF
TGTGCCAGCAGCTCCGGACAGGGGGGCAACGAAAAACTGTTTTTT
>TRBJ1-2|few|TRBV19|TRBD1
CASSAGQGSTNYGYTF
TGTGCCAGTAGTGCCGGACAGGGTTCAACTAACTATGGCTACACCTTC
>TRBJ2-1|NA|TRBV6-4|TRBD2
CASSVASGYNEQFF
TGTGCCAGCAGTGTGGCTAGCGGGTACAATGAGCAGTTCTTC
>TRBJ2-5|NA|TRBV7-9|TRBD2
CASRGSGKETQYF
TGTGCCAGCAGGGGTAGCGGGAAAGAGACCCAGTACTTC
>TRBJ2-2|NA|TRBV19|NA
CASKLADAADTGELFF
TGTGCCAGTAAGTTGGCGGATGCCGCAGACACCGGGGAGCTGTTTTTT
>TRBJ1-4|NA|TRBV13|TRBD1
CASSLGGGQLFF
TGTGCCAGCAGCTTAGGAGGGGGCCAACTGTTTTTT
>TRBJ1-5|NA|TRBV2|NA
CASNRANQPQHF
TGTGCCAGCAACAGGGCCAATCAGCCCCAGCATTTT
>TRBJ1-1|NA|TRBV18|TRBD1
CASSPKGQGRQMNTEAFF
TGTGCCAGCTCACCGAAAGGACAGGGTAGACAGATGAACACTGAAGCTTTCTTT
>TRBJ1-1|NA|TRBV6-5|NA
CASSYNSAGRDTEAFF
TGTGCCAGCAGTTACAATTCGGCAGGGAGGGACACTGAAGCTTTCTTT
>TRBJ1-1|NA|TRBV7-3|NA
CASSGASVGHLNTEAFF
TGTGCCAGCAGCGGGGCCTCGGTGGGGCATTTGAACACTGAAGCTTTCTTT
>TRBJ2-7|NA|TRBV12-3/TRBV12-4|NA
CASRGRGYEQYF
TGTGCCAGCAGAGGCAGAGGATACGAGCAGTACTTC
>TRBJ1-2|NA|TRBV4-3|TRBD1
CASSQDTGQGSTGYTF
TGCGCCAGCAGCCAAGACACCGGACAGGGCTCAACTGGCTACACCTTC
>TRBJ2-7|NA|TRBV5-1|NA
CASSPVETFEQYF
TGCGCCAGCAGCCCGGTCGAGACTTTCGAGCAGTACTTC
>TRBJ2-7|NA|TRBV7-3|NA
CASSLISGGEQYF
TGTGCCAGCAGCTTAATCTCGGGCGGGGAGCAGTACTTC
>TRBJ1-5|NA|TRBV6-5|NA
CASRRGSNQPQHF
TGTGCCAGCAGGAGAGGTAGCAATCAGCCCCAGCATTTT
>TRBJ1-3|NA|TRBV21-1|NA
CASSRRGLGNTIYF
TGTGCCAGCAGCAGGCGGGGGCTTGGAAACACCATATATTTT
>TRBJ1-1|NA|TRBV30|NA
CAWTPSLPGRTKMNTEAFF
TGTGCCTGGACCCCCTCCCTACCGGGAAGGACGAAGATGAACACTGAAGCTTTCTTT
>TRBJ2-1|few|TRBV6-5|NA
CASSWGLYNEQFF
TGTGCCAGCAGTTGGGGACTCTACAATGAGCAGTTCTTC
>TRBJ2-7|NA|TRBV3-1/TRBV3-2|NA
CASAGISYEQYF
TGTGCCAGTGCCGGGATCTCCTACGAGCAGTACTTC
>TRBJ1-2|NA|TRBV6-5|NA
CASSYQGADGYTF
TGTGCCAGCAGTTACCAAGGGGCCGATGGCTACACCTTC
>TRBJ1-1|few|TRBV7-3|NA
CASSLEGEAFF
TGTGCCAGCAGCTTAGAGGGTGAAGCTTTCTTT
>TRBJ2-7|NA|TRBV15|NA
CATSRDRDYPGEQYF
TGTGCCACCAGCAGAGATCGTGACTACCCGGGCGAGCAGTACTTC
>TRBJ1-2|NA|TRBV28|NA
CASSLVGAAGYTF
TGTGCCAGCAGTTTGGTGGGGGCGGCTGGCTACACCTTC
>TRBJ2-3|NA|TRBV19|NA
CASSLTGGTDTQYF
TGTGCCAGTAGCCTCACGGGGGGCACAGATACGCAGTATTTT
>TRBJ1-6|NA|TRBV7-2|TRBD1
CASSLGQGSNSPLHF
TGTGCCAGCAGCCTCGGACAGGGGTCAAATTCACCCCTCCACTTT
>TRBJ1-1|NA|TRBV13|TRBD1
CASSSLEGPQGETEAFF
TGTGCCAGCAGCTCCCTTGAGGGTCCTCAGGGGGAAACTGAAGCTTTCTTT
>TRBJ1-4|NA|TRBV18|NA
CASSPPTETNEKLFF
TGTGCCAGCTCACCACCAACAGAAACTAATGAAAAACTGTTTTTT
>TRBJ1-5|NA|TRBV20-1|TRBD1
CSASRGQGFQPQHF
TGCAGTGCTAGTCGCGGACAGGGGTTTCAGCCCCAGCATTTT
>TRBJ2-1|NA|TRBV9|NA
CASSVGGEQFF
TGTGCCAGCAGCGTAGGAGGGGAGCAGTTCTTC
>TRBJ1-1|NA|TRBV28|NA
CASRARKVAFF
TGTGCCAGCAGGGCACGCAAAGTTGCTTTCTTT
>TRBJ1-2|few|TRBV7-9|NA
CASSLETVYGYTF
TGTGCCAGCAGCTTGGAGACGGTCTATGGCTACACCTTC
>TRBJ2-7|NA|TRBV30|NA
CAWAFFPGGSIYEQYF
TGTGCCTGGGCCTTTTTTCCCGGCGGGTCTATCTACGAGCAGTACTTC
>TRBJ2-7|NA|TRBV28|NA
CASSGNWEVPSYEQYF
TGTGCCAGCAGTGGAAACTGGGAGGTTCCCTCCTACGAGCAGTACTTC
>TRBJ2-5|once|TRBV7-9|NA
CASSPRDSQETQYF
TGTGCCAGCAGCCCGCGGGACAGCCAAGAGACCCAGTACTTC
>TRBJ1-1|many|TRBV7-2|TRBD1
CASSSSRGLVTEAFF
TGTGCCAGCAGCTCGAGTAGGGGGCTCGTTACTGAAGCTTTCTTT